This T cell receptor (beta chain) is drawn from a study of blood T cell repertoires in COVID-19. For recovered donors of Cohort 3, there were two negative PCRs, clearance, or symptom resolution. The germline V gene encodes CDR1 SGHAT and CDR2 FQNNGV. Trimming shortened V by 5 bases and J by 4 bases, and 14 bases separated the two germline ends. The CDR3 has 14 residues. Some clones are missing from TCRdb's copy, which holds only in-frame ones; the method was immunoSEQ multiplex PCR. The sample shows 250,000 to 300,000 clones, 70% to 90% of them seen only once. The TCR originated in a woman aged 50 to 65 who had recovered from COVID-19. Sequencing was performed on PBMCs or T cells enriched from blood (not recorded which). The chain combines TRBV11-2 with TRBJ1-1; D not certain. Written as DNA, the CDR3 is TGTGCCAGCAGCCCCGCCGGTGGGCGCACTGAAGCTTTCTTT. It specifies CASSPAGGRTEAFF. Full variable domain (remainder filled in from reference TRBV11-2 and TRBJ1-1): EAGVAQSPRYKIIEKRQSVAFWCNPISGHATLYWYQQILGQGPKLLIQFQNNGVVDDSQLPKDRFSAERLKGVDSTLKIQPAKLEDSAVYLCASSPAGGRTEAFFGQGTRLTVV.